Below are 28 T cell receptor beta chains sequenced from a single sample in a study of T-cell memory formation after mild COVID-19. A single record per CDR3 protein comes from TCRdb applying MiXCR to the 5' RACE reads. The sample has under 450,000 distinct CDR3 sequences, 20% to 30% seen once. Sequencing was done on a sample of PBMCs or a T cell subset sorted from them (not recorded which). All receptors come from an adult woman who had mild COVID-19 (a few samples of this study predate the infection). Cell type and time point are not known.

This sequence joins TRBV7-6 and TRBJ2-7, with TRBD1 matching over 8 bases. The CDR3 has 14 amino acids. Per the germline V gene, CDR1 is SGHVS and CDR2 is FNYEAQ. V shed 0 bases, J shed 6 bases, and the junction held 4 bases outside the gene matches. In DNA, the CDR3 is TGTGCCAGCAGCTTAGCGGGACAGGCTGGCGAGCAGTACTTC. Its protein product is CASSLAGQAGEQYF.

This sequence joins TRBV2 and TRBJ2-7; 11 bases fit TRBD2. CDR3 length: 14 residues. Germline lookup yields CDR1 SNHLY and CDR2 FYNNEI. V was pared by 8 bases and J by 3 bases, with 6 bases of the junction left unmatched. The CDR3 region has the DNA TGTGCCAGCCGAGGGACTAGCGGACTCTACGAGCAGTACTTC. Translation gives CASRGTSGLYEQYF.

CDR3 in amino acids: CASSISDDGELFF. In nucleotides, the CDR3 is TGTGCCAGCAGTATATCCGATGACGGGGAGCTGTTTTTT. This chain joins TRBV12-3 or TRBV12-4 and TRBJ2-2; no reliable D call. Between the trimmed V and J ends, which lost 5 bases and 7 bases, there was a span of 11 bases. CDR3 length: 13 amino acids.

The rearrangement joins TRBV30 to TRBJ1-2, with a possible D match to TRBD1 (5 bases). Trimming pared 0 bases from V and 10 bases from J, leaving 15 bases between. The CDR3 contains 13 residues. Germline V lookup: CDR1 GTSNPN, CDR2 SVGIG (reference sequence). CDR3 nucleotides: TGTGCCTGGAGTGTAGGGGAGGGACTCTTCTACACCTTC. Translated, it gives CAWSVGEGLFYTF.

This clonotype was counted many times. The CDR3 sequence: CSARASLVPGGGPNEQFF. The DNA of the CDR3 is TGCAGTGCTAGAGCATCCCTCGTTCCTGGCGGGGGGCCTAATGAGCAGTTCTTC. The rearrangement joins TRBV20-1 to TRBJ2-1, with 8 bases aligning to TRBD2. The J segment lost 7 bases and the V segment lost 1 base, leaving 18 bases of the junction unmatched. Germline V CDR1 and CDR2: DFQATT, SNEGSKA (reference sequence). This CDR3 spans 18 amino acids.

The chain carries TRBV7-8 and TRBJ2-1; 7 bases align to TRBD2. This CDR3 has 19 residues. J gave up 2 bases and V 5 bases, and 18 bases lay outside the gene matches. Germline CDR1 SGHVS, CDR2 FQNEAQ. The DNA of the CDR3 is TGTGCCAGCAGCAACCCTCGGGGGGTAACCCCATTGACCTACAATGAGCAGTTCTTC. Protein: CASSNPRGVTPLTYNEQFF.

The table lists this clonotype with a few counts. In DNA form, the CDR3 reads TGTGCCAGCAGTTTCTCAGGAACATTGGAAAAACTGTTTTTT. Amino acid sequence: CASSFSGTLEKLFF. The chain has TRBV27 and TRBJ1-4, with D hard to call. The CDR3 is 14 residues long. Trimming cost V 3 bases and J 8 bases, with 13 bases left between them. The germline gives CDR1 MNHEY, CDR2 SMNVEV (reference sequence).

This chain uses TRBV20-1 with TRBJ1-6; D remains ambiguous. Germline V gives CDR1 DFQATT, CDR2 SNEGSKA (reference sequence). The CDR3 spans 15 residues. V gave up 5 bases and J gave up 7 bases, with 18 bases separating them. CDR3 nucleotide sequence: TGCAGTGCTCGCCTCCGCAGTTTTCGAAATTCACCCCTCCACTTT. Its translation is CSARLRSFRNSPLHF.

This clonotype was observed a handful of times. The gene calls are TRBV12-3 or TRBV12-4 and TRBJ2-4; no reliable D call. This CDR3 region has 16 residues. Trimming took off 0 bases at V and 1 base at J, with 10 bases between the two ends. The chain's CDR3 is CASSLALRRAKNIQYF. CDR3 nucleotide sequence: TGTGCCAGCAGTTTAGCCCTGCGTAGGGCCAAAAACATTCAGTACTTC.

This clonotype was found a few times. The genes are TRBV7-2 and TRBJ2-1; no firm D call. The CDR3 is made up of 12 amino acids. The V gene lost 4 bases and the J gene lost 9 bases, with 10 bases spanning the gap. In germline, CDR1 is SGHTA, CDR2 FQGNSA. CDR3 DNA: TGTGCCAGCAGCTCGTCACCGGGTGAGCAGTTCTTC. This codes for CASSSSPGEQFF.

This chain links TRBV6-2 or TRBV6-3 with TRBJ2-3, with D possibly being TRBD2 (6 bases). V was pared by 3 bases and J by 3 bases, with 19 bases between. The CDR3 has 17 residues. CDR1 and CDR2 from the germline V gene are MNHEY and SVGEGT. The CDR3 DNA follows: TGTGCCAGCAGTTATAGCGATCAACTAGCTAGGACAGATACGCAGTATTTT. Its translation: CASSYSDQLARTDTQYF.

The table lists this clonotype with a few counts. V usage is TRBV15 and J usage is TRBJ1-4; D may be TRBD1 (6 bases). CDR3 size: 16 residues. Germline lookup yields CDR1 LNHNV and CDR2 YYDKDF (reference sequence). V shed 0 bases and J shed 5 bases, with 13 bases lying between them. CDR3 nucleotide sequence: TGTGCCACCAGCAGAGATTCAGGGGTGCTGAATGAAAAACTGTTTTTT. Encoded protein: CATSRDSGVLNEKLFF.

This clonotype was seen a few times. The V gene is TRBV4-1, the J gene TRBJ1-1, with D unclear. Trimming took off 5 bases at V and 1 base at J, with 11 bases between the two ends. This CDR3 has 14 residues. Germline assignment: CDR1 MGHRA and CDR2 YSYEKL. CDR3 nucleotides: TGCGCCAGCAGCACTCGGGTGGGGAACACTGAAGCTTTCTTT. Translation gives CASSTRVGNTEAFF.

This clonotype was detected many times. V and J are TRBV18 and TRBJ2-1; no clear D. The CDR3 consists of 18 residues. The germline V and J ends were trimmed by 1 base and 6 bases, with 22 bases remaining between them. CDR1 and CDR2 from the germline V gene are KGHSH and LQKENI. The CDR3 protein is CASSPLRASSSRANEQFF. The CDR3 DNA sequence: TGTGCCAGCTCACCACTAAGGGCCAGCTCATCTCGGGCCAATGAGCAGTTCTTC.

This clonotype has at least ten counts. This chain joins TRBV4-2 and TRBJ1-6, with D unclear. V was cut by 0 bases and J by 6 bases, with 18 bases left in between. Germline values: CDR1 LGHNA, CDR2 YNFKEQ. This CDR3 comprises 18 residues. This CDR3 is CASSQDRLAAIVNSPLHF. The CDR3, as DNA: TGTGCCAGCAGCCAAGATCGGCTAGCCGCCATCGTTAATTCACCCCTCCACTTT.

The genes are TRBV7-9 and TRBJ2-3, with D possibly matching TRBD2 (6 bases). The CDR3 runs 17 residues. V lost 5 bases and J 2 bases, leaving 20 bases between the germline ends. In germline, CDR1 is SEHNR, CDR2 FQNEAQ (reference sequence). The CDR3 region has the DNA TGTGCCAGCAGCGCCTCCGGAGGGCGGACACCCACAGATACGCAGTATTTT. Translation: CASSASGGRTPTDTQYF.

The sample holds a few counts of this clonotype. The CDR3 reads CASSRDSTGKGNTIYF. CDR3 DNA: TGTGCCAGCAGCCGAGACTCGACAGGGAAAGGAAACACCATATATTTT. The V gene is TRBV9, the J gene TRBJ1-3; 7 bases fit TRBD1. The germline V gene has CDR1 SGDLS and CDR2 YYNGEE. J gave up 4 bases and V 4 bases, and 11 bases lay outside the gene matches. The CDR3 consists of 16 residues.

The sample holds a few counts of this clonotype. This chain joins TRBV4-1 and TRBJ2-7; possible D gene TRBD2, 5 bases. Deletions cut 1 base from V and 3 bases from J, with 16 bases between. Germline V gene sequence: CDR1 MGHRA, CDR2 YSYEKL. This CDR3 comprises 16 residues. The CDR3 nucleotides are TGCGCCAGCAGCCAAGCCCAACCCGGAGGACGCTACGAGCAGTACTTC. It yields the protein CASSQAQPGGRYEQYF.

This chain joins TRBV12-3 or TRBV12-4 and TRBJ1-1, with D unresolved. The CDR3 is made up of 13 amino acids. Trimming took off 3 bases at V and 7 bases at J, with 12 bases between the two ends. CDR3 coding DNA: TGTGCCAGCAGTTTGGGAGGGAGGAATGAAGCTTTCTTT. It is translated as CASSLGGRNEAFF.

The J gene is TRBJ2-2, the V gene TRBV4-1; D not resolved. The V gene lost 4 bases and the J gene lost 8 bases, with 14 bases spanning the gap. The CDR3 consists of 14 residues. Germline V CDR1 and CDR2: MGHRA, YSYEKL. The CDR3 nucleotides read TGCGCCAGCAGCCGAAGATGGGTGTCGGGGGAGCTGTTTTTT. It is translated as CASSRRWVSGELFF.

This clonotype was recorded at least ten times. The CDR3 loop is CASSQLTDTQYF. For the CDR3, the DNA is TGTGCCAGCAGTCAGCTGACAGATACGCAGTATTTT. The chain has TRBV7-3 and TRBJ2-3; no clear D gene. CDR1 and CDR2 from the germline V gene are SGHTA and FQGTGA. The CDR3 is 12 residues long. Trimming pared 6 bases from V and 3 bases from J, leaving 7 bases between. The entire variable domain, with the rest obtained from reference TRBV7-3 and TRBJ2-3, is as follows: GAGVSQTPSNKVTEKGKYVELRCDPISGHTALYWYRQSLGQGPEFLIYFQGTGAADDSGLPNDRFFAVRPEGSVSTLKIQRTERGDSAVYLCASSQLTDTQYFGPGTRLTVL.

This clonotype occurred a few times. V usage is TRBV24-1 and J usage is TRBJ2-3, with D maybe TRBD1 (6 bases). The germline V gene has CDR1 KGHDR and CDR2 SFDVKD. V lost 0 bases to trimming and J lost 3 bases, with 9 bases between them. This CDR3 is built from 15 residues. CDR3 loop: CATSDLTDRTDTQYF. CDR3 in DNA: TGTGCCACCAGTGATTTGACCGACAGGACAGATACGCAGTATTTT.

This clonotype was detected only a few times. The rearrangement joins TRBV5-5 to TRBJ2-5; tentatively, D is TRBD2 (5 bases). Germline V lookup: CDR1 SGHKS, CDR2 YYEKEE (reference sequence). With 1 base removed from V and 1 base from J, the gap between germline ends came to 8 bases. The CDR3 length is 14 residues. CDR3 coding DNA: TGTGCCAGCAGCTTGCCCGGGGTCCAAGAGACCCAGTACTTC. This sequence encodes CASSLPGVQETQYF.

This clonotype came up a few times. This chain links TRBV7-9 with TRBJ2-3; 13 bases match TRBD2. The trim removed 4 bases at V and 2 bases at J, leaving 6 bases unmatched. Germline lookup yields CDR1 SEHNR and CDR2 FQNEAQ (reference sequence). This CDR3 has 17 amino acids. The CDR3 here is CASSSPGLAGLTDTQYF. Here the CDR3 DNA reads TGTGCCAGCAGCTCCCCGGGACTAGCGGGACTCACAGATACGCAGTATTTT.

This clonotype was seen a handful of times. The chain carries TRBV27 and TRBJ2-1, with 10 bases that match TRBD2. Germline CDR1 reads MNHEY; CDR2 reads SMNVEV (reference sequence). The junction had 11 bases not matched to a gene; V was cut back by 5 bases and J by 4 bases. CDR3 length: 17 amino acids. The CDR3 loop reads CASSTTTGLAVYNEQFF. CDR3 nucleotide sequence: TGTGCCAGCAGTACGACCACAGGACTAGCGGTATACAATGAGCAGTTCTTC.

The J gene is TRBJ2-7, the V gene TRBV28, with TRBD1 identical over 8 bases. V lost 3 bases to trimming and J lost 6 bases; unmatched junction nucleotides: 7. CDR3 length: 14 residues. CDR1 and CDR2 from the germline V gene are MDHEN and SYDVKM. This chain's CDR3 is CASSFGQGAREQYF. The CDR3, as DNA: TGTGCCAGCAGTTTCGGGCAGGGGGCGCGCGAGCAGTACTTC.

The chain couples TRBV19 to TRBJ2-7, with D maybe TRBD2 (6 bases). Trimming took off 6 bases at V and 6 bases at J, with 15 bases between the two ends. Germline values: CDR1 LNHDA, CDR2 SQIVND (reference sequence). This CDR3 contains 13 residues. The CDR3 reads CASRRTTLSEQYF. The CDR3 region has the DNA TGTGCCAGTAGAAGGACTACTCTCTCCGAGCAGTACTTC.

The chain couples TRBV5-1 to TRBJ2-3, with 9 bases identical to TRBD2. The CDR3 length is 16 residues. CDR1 is SGHRS and CDR2 is YFSETQ in the germline V gene. Trimming cost V 1 base and J 1 base; bases outside gene matches: 4. CDR3 bases: TGCGCCAGCAGCTTGCCTAGCGGGACCGGCACAGATACGCAGTATTTT. It translates to CASSLPSGTGTDTQYF.